The 13 T cell receptor beta chains below come from one sample, sequenced in a study of shared clonotypes between healthy human individuals. It was CD45RO-negative cells, positively selected for CCR7, that made up naive CD8 cells, with terminally differentiated effector memory CD45RA+ cells excluded. TCRdb keeps only in-frame clones here, not all; method: immunoSEQ multiplex PCR. The sample includes about 820,000 clones, nearly 95% of them seen just once. Specimen: naive CD8+ T cells sorted from blood. The receptor source for this set is a man aged 25 to 40 in good health.

This clone was counted a single time. The chain recombines TRBV19 with TRBJ2-1, with D possibly matching TRBD2 (5 bases). Germline V CDR1 and CDR2: LNHDA, SQIVND (reference sequence). The CDR3 has 14 residues. Trimming pared 4 bases from V and 9 bases from J, leaving 16 bases between. The DNA of the CDR3 is TGTGCCAGTAGTACGCTGTCTCTAGAGGGTGAGCAGTTCTTC. Amino acid sequence: CASSTLSLEGEQFF.

The chain joins TRBV4-1 to TRBJ2-7; 7 bases map to TRBD2. The ends lost 3 bases at V and 2 bases at J; junction bases unmatched: 7. The CDR3 is 15 residues long. Germline CDR1 is MGHRA and CDR2 is YSYEKL. The CDR3 protein is CASSQDLAVTYEQYF. The CDR3 DNA reads as TGCGCCAGCAGCCAGGACCTAGCGGTTACCTACGAGCAGTACTTC.

The sample holds one count of this clone. The chain links TRBV7-9 to TRBJ2-7; D not certain. V dropped 2 bases and J dropped 4 bases, with 9 bases sitting between them. The CDR3 consists of 13 residues. The germline gives CDR1 SEHNR, CDR2 FQNEAQ (reference sequence). CDR3 in DNA: TGTGCCAGCAGCTTATCACACCAGTACGAGCAGTACTTC. Residues: CASSLSHQYEQYF.

V usage is TRBV11-2 and J usage is TRBJ2-5; 7 nucleotides match TRBD1. V shed 5 bases, J shed 3 bases, and the junction held 12 bases outside the gene matches. This CDR3 comprises 16 residues. CDR1 SGHAT and CDR2 FQNNGV come from the germline V gene. The CDR3 DNA reads as TGTGCCAGCAGCCCAGGGGGACGCCGCTTTAAAGAGACCCAGTACTTC. Residues: CASSPGGRRFKETQYF.

The rearrangement links TRBV2 to TRBJ1-1; D gene ambiguous. Trimming took off 6 bases at V and 4 bases at J, with 15 bases between the two ends. Germline loops: CDR1 SNHLY, CDR2 FYNNEI. This CDR3 comprises 14 residues. DNA for the CDR3: TGTGCCAGCAGGTTTGGGTCTTCGAGCACTGAAGCTTTCTTT. It encodes CASRFGSSSTEAFF.

The CDR3 region has the DNA TGTGCCAGCAGCTTATTCACCTACAATGAGCAGTTCTTC. This encodes CASSLFTYNEQFF. The rearrangement joins TRBV13 to TRBJ2-1; D is uncertain. This CDR3 region has 13 residues. Germline V CDR1 and CDR2: PRHDT, FYEKMQ (reference sequence). V lost 2 bases to trimming and J lost 2 bases, with 4 bases between them.

The chain is built from TRBV7-6 and TRBJ2-5; D is unclear. CDR1 is SGHVS and CDR2 is FNYEAQ in the germline V gene. Trimming took off 7 bases at V and 1 base at J, with 16 bases between the two ends. This CDR3 comprises 15 residues. The CDR3 loop reads CASTESWGSQETQYF. The DNA for the CDR3 is TGTGCCAGCACCGAATCCTGGGGTTCCCAAGAGACCCAGTACTTC.

The chain has TRBV6-6 and TRBJ1-1, with D unclear. The length of the CDR3 is 12 residues. CDR1 and CDR2 from the germline V gene are MNHNY and SVGAGI (reference sequence). Trimming took 5 bases from V and 7 from J, leaving 11 bases between them. The DNA for the CDR3 is TGTGCCAGCAGTCCCTTGGTGGTTGAAGCTTTCTTT. It encodes CASSPLVVEAFF.

The rearrangement joins TRBV15 to TRBJ2-1, with D perhaps matching TRBD2 (6 bases). Trimming stripped 3 bases from V and 8 bases from J, with 20 bases between. The germline V gene encodes CDR1 LNHNV and CDR2 YYDKDF (reference sequence). The CDR3 covers 16 residues. CDR3 loop: CATSRVAGRVSDEQFF. CDR3 nucleotide sequence: TGTGCCACCAGCAGGGTGGCGGGAAGGGTTAGCGATGAGCAGTTCTTC.

The V gene is TRBV28, the J gene TRBJ2-1; D is unclear. The CDR3 covers 14 residues. Per germline, CDR1 MDHEN and CDR2 SYDVKM. V gave up 10 bases and J gave up 0 bases, with 13 bases separating them. The CDR3 loop reads CAIGRRSSYNEQFF. CDR3 DNA: TGTGCCATAGGGCGGCGGAGCTCCTACAATGAGCAGTTCTTC. Variable domain in full (rest from reference TRBV28 and TRBJ2-1): DVKVTQSSRYLVKRTGEKVFLECVQDMDHENMFWYRQDPGLGLRLIYFSYDVKMKEKGDIPEGYSVSREKKERFSLILESASTNQTSMYLCAIGRRSSYNEQFFGPGTRLTVL.

Only a few counts were recorded for this clone. The chain carries TRBV9 and TRBJ2-1; D is undetermined. Trimming took 1 base from V and 5 from J, leaving 4 bases between them. The CDR3 loop spans 12 amino acids. CDR1 and CDR2 (germline): SGDLS, YYNGEE. Here the CDR3 DNA reads TGTGCCAGCAGCGTATTTCACAATGAGCAGTTCTTC. Its protein product is CASSVFHNEQFF.

The chain uses TRBV7-9 and TRBJ1-1; D gene unclear. The CDR3 has 14 amino acids. V lost 5 bases, J lost 1 base, and 11 bases lay in between. Germline CDR1 is SEHNR and CDR2 is FQNEAQ (reference sequence). CDR3 bases: TGTGCCAGCAGCGCCCTAGGAGCGAACACTGAAGCTTTCTTT. It translates to CASSALGANTEAFF.

The rearrangement links TRBV5-4 to TRBJ2-3; D unresolved. Trimming left V 7 bases short and J 2 bases short, with 5 bases between. In germline, CDR1 is SGHNT, CDR2 YYREEE (reference sequence). This CDR3 comprises 11 residues. DNA for the CDR3: TGTGCCAGCCAAGTCACAGATACGCAGTATTTT. Its translation: CASQVTDTQYF.